The rows below give T cell receptor beta chains drawn from one sample of a study of blood T cell repertoires in COVID-19. Some clones are missing from TCRdb's copy, which holds only in-frame ones; the method was immunoSEQ multiplex PCR. The sample includes some 87,000 clones, about four fifths seen only once; the top ten take roughly 20%. Input material: peripheral blood. Receptors were obtained from a woman older than 75 with active or convalescent COVID-19. Both conserved end residues are part of each CDR3. D genes are given only for firm matches. Clone size appears in some rows only: once, few, many, or a class for an expanded clone.

D gene	V gene	J gene	clone size	CDR3 DNA	CDR3 protein
NA	TRBV29-1	TRBJ2-2	NA	TGCAGCGTCCGACGTGGGGCTGGGGCCTCGAACACCGGGGAGCTGTTTTTT	CSVRRGAGASNTGELFF
TRBD2	TRBV10-2	TRBJ2-1	NA	TGCGCCAGCAGTGAGTCGAGGGCTAGCGGGGGGCGTGAGCAGTTCTTC	CASSESRASGGREQFF
NA	TRBV7-6	TRBJ2-6	NA	TGTGCCAGCAGCTTAGTTACAGGTTCGACTGGGGCCAACGTCCTGACTTTC	CASSLVTGSTGANVLTF
TRBD2	TRBV5-3	TRBJ2-1	NA	TGTGCCAGAAGCTTGTTGTCAGGTCAGCGGGGGGCCTACAATGAGCAGTTCTTC	CARSLLSGQRGAYNEQFF
TRBD1	TRBV4-3	TRBJ2-1	NA	TGCGCCAGCAGCCAAAGACAGGGGGCGAATCATGAGCAGTTCTTC	CASSQRQGANHEQFF
TRBD2	TRBV7-2	TRBJ2-1	NA	TGTGCCAGCAGTTCGACTAGCGGGACTTACAATGAGCAGTTCTTC	CASSSTSGTYNEQFF
NA	TRBV7-2	TRBJ1-1	NA	TGTGCCAGCAGTTTGATCGGGGAGGGTCACACTGAAGCTTTCTTT	CASSLIGEGHTEAFF
TRBD1	TRBV7-2	TRBJ2-1	NA	TGTGCCAGCCGGACAGGGGAAGTACATGAGCAGTTCTTC	CASRTGEVHEQFF
NA	TRBV27	TRBJ1-5	NA	TGTGCCAGCAGTTTAGAGGGCCGCAATCAGCCCCAGCATTTT	CASSLEGRNQPQHF
NA	TRBV9	TRBJ1-1	once	TGTGCCAGCAGCCCCCGTCCCCCCGGGTTTGAGAACACTGAAGCTTTCTTT	CASSPRPPGFENTEAFF
NA	TRBV7-2	TRBJ1-5	once	TGTGCCAGCAGCTTAGTGGGAGGGAATCAGCCCCAGCATTTT	CASSLVGGNQPQHF
NA	TRBV6-5	TRBJ2-3	NA	TGTGCCAGCAGTTACTCCGGCTTCGGGAATACGCAGTATTTT	CASSYSGFGNTQYF
NA	TRBV10-1	TRBJ2-3	few	TGCGCCAGCAGTGACCCTACCGACGGAGCCGCAGATACGCAGTATTTT	CASSDPTDGAADTQYF
NA	TRBV5-1	TRBJ1-4	NA	TGCGCCAGCAGCTTGGTGTCGGAGGCAAAACTGTTTTTT	CASSLVSEAKLFF
NA	TRBV30	TRBJ2-4	NA	TGTGCCTGGAGTGGAGACTCCCTCAAAAACATTCAGTACTTC	CAWSGDSLKNIQYF
TRBD2	TRBV5-1	TRBJ2-3	once	TGCGCCAGCAGCAGCGGGGGGGCCGGCACAGATACGCAGTATTTT	CASSSGGAGTDTQYF
TRBD2	TRBV5-4	TRBJ2-1	many	TGTGCCAGCAGCGGGACTAGCGGCTATGAGCAGTTCTTC	CASSGTSGYEQFF
TRBD1	TRBV15	TRBJ1-5	NA	TGTGCCACCAGTCCGGGACAGGGGGTTTTGGAGCCCCAGCATTTT	CATSPGQGVLEPQHF
TRBD1	TRBV6-2/TRBV6-3	TRBJ2-1	NA	TGTGCCAGCAGTGACAGGGCTCTCTACAATGAGCAGTTCTTC	CASSDRALYNEQFF
TRBD1	TRBV6-1	TRBJ2-6	NA	TGTGCCAGCAGTGTTCGGGACAGGGAACCCGGGGCCAACGTCCTGACTTTC	CASSVRDREPGANVLTF
NA	TRBV5-1	TRBJ1-3	once	TGCGCCAGCAGCACATCGGGACTCGAGGCTGGAAACACCATATATTTT	CASSTSGLEAGNTIYF
TRBD1	TRBV6-2/TRBV6-3	TRBJ1-6	few	TGTGCCAGCAGTCAACTCCGGGACAGCGCCAATTCACCCCTCCACTTT	CASSQLRDSANSPLHF
NA	TRBV4-1	TRBJ1-2	NA	TGCGCCAGCAGCCAAGTGGAGGGTGAGGGCTATGGCTACACCTTC	CASSQVEGEGYGYTF
TRBD2	TRBV3-1/TRBV3-2	TRBJ2-1	NA	TGTGCCAGCAGCCAAGATAGGCTAGCGGGGGGGCCGGGTCTCTACAATGAGCAGTTCTTC	CASSQDRLAGGPGLYNEQFF
TRBD1	TRBV14	TRBJ1-6	NA	TGTGCCAGCAGCTCCCGGGACAGGGGAAGCTCCTATAATTCACCCCTCCACTTT	CASSSRDRGSSYNSPLHF
NA	TRBV29-1	TRBJ1-2	NA	TGCAGCGATCTCGCAGGGGAACACTACACCTTC	CSDLAGEHYTF
TRBD1	TRBV2	TRBJ1-6	NA	TGTGCCAGCAGTGGGACAGGGGTTTGGAATTCACCCCTCCACTTT	CASSGTGVWNSPLHF
NA	TRBV6-5	TRBJ1-2	NA	TGTGCCAGCAGTTACAGGGGTCCTGGCTATGGCTACACCTTC	CASSYRGPGYGYTF
NA	TRBV4-1	TRBJ2-1	NA	TGCGCCAGCAGCCATCCCCACTTCAATGAGCAGTTCTTC	CASSHPHFNEQFF
NA	TRBV2	TRBJ1-5	NA	TGTGCCAGCGATTCCGGGACACATAGCAATCAGCCCCAGCATTTT	CASDSGTHSNQPQHF
NA	TRBV5-4	TRBJ2-2	NA	TGTGCCAGCAGGTTGGGGGGCGCGAGCACCGGGGAGCTGTTTTTT	CASRLGGASTGELFF
NA	TRBV4-3	TRBJ1-2	once	TGCGCCAGCAGCCAAGATAGGGGGGGAGGCTACACCTTC	CASSQDRGGGYTF
NA	TRBV30	TRBJ1-2	NA	TGTGCCTGGAGTGTAGTTCGGCGGAGCTATGGCTACACCTTC	CAWSVVRRSYGYTF
NA	TRBV25-1	TRBJ2-3	NA	TGTGCCAGCAGGGGCCCTATTACTAGCACAGATACGCAGTATTTT	CASRGPITSTDTQYF
NA	TRBV2	TRBJ1-2	NA	TGTGCCAGCAGTTACGGGGGACGCTATGGCTACACCTTC	CASSYGGRYGYTF
TRBD2	TRBV3-1/TRBV3-2	TRBJ2-4	NA	TGTGCCAGCAGCCGATCGGCGGGGGGAGAGGACATTCAGTACTTC	CASSRSAGGEDIQYF
NA	TRBV6-1	TRBJ1-3	NA	TGTGCCAGCATCTTCGGACAGCAACTTGGAAACACCATATATTTT	CASIFGQQLGNTIYF
TRBD1	TRBV6-6	TRBJ2-1	many	TGTGCCGGCGGGACAGGGCCCAATGAGCAGTTCTTC	CAGGTGPNEQFF
NA	TRBV10-3	TRBJ1-5	few	TGTGCCATCAGTGAGTCTTGGGGGGAGGATCAGCCCCAGCATTTT	CAISESWGEDQPQHF
NA	TRBV6-5	TRBJ1-1	once	TGTGCCAGCAGGGCCTGGTACACTGAAGCTTTCTTT	CASRAWYTEAFF
TRBD1	TRBV5-1	TRBJ1-2	NA	TGCGCCAGCAGCCCCGCGGGTGACAGGGGTGGCTATGGCTACACCTTC	CASSPAGDRGGYGYTF
NA	TRBV5-1	TRBJ2-7	NA	TGCGCCAGCAGCTTTACAGTAGACTACGAGCAGTACTTC	CASSFTVDYEQYF
NA	TRBV18	TRBJ2-5	NA	TGTGCCAGCTCACCATTGGGAAGGGGAGGTGCGGAGACCCAGTACTTC	CASSPLGRGGAETQYF
TRBD1	TRBV28	TRBJ1-5	NA	TGTGCCAGTAGGCCCCGTACAGGGGCCAATCAGCCCCAGCATTTT	CASRPRTGANQPQHF
TRBD1	TRBV11-3	TRBJ1-2	NA	TGTGCCAGCAGTACCGGGACAGGGGGCTTTCAACAACCGTACTTC	CASSTGTGGFQQPYF
TRBD1	TRBV3-1/TRBV3-2	TRBJ1-1	NA	TGTGCCAGCAGCCGATCGACAGGGAGAGCTTTCTTT	CASSRSTGRAFF
TRBD2	TRBV5-1	TRBJ2-1	once	TGCGCCAGCAGCCAACGCCCTAGCGGGGGGGCCGATGAGCAGTTCTTC	CASSQRPSGGADEQFF
TRBD1	TRBV19	TRBJ2-3	NA	TGTGCCAGTAGTATATTACCGACAGGGCCAGATACGCAGTATTTT	CASSILPTGPDTQYF
TRBD1	TRBV7-2	TRBJ1-2	NA	TGTGCCAGCAGTCGGACAGGGGGAAATTATGGCTACACCTTC	CASSRTGGNYGYTF
NA	TRBV12-3/TRBV12-4	TRBJ2-3	once	TGTGCCAGCAGTATACACGAGCGGCAGCAGTATTTT	CASSIHERQQYF
NA	TRBV6-5	TRBJ2-3	NA	TGTGCCAGCACCCCTGAGGGAGATACGCAGTATTTT	CASTPEGDTQYF
NA	TRBV6-5	TRBJ1-1	NA	TGTGCCAGCAGTTACAGCGTCGGCACTGAAGCTTTCTTT	CASSYSVGTEAFF